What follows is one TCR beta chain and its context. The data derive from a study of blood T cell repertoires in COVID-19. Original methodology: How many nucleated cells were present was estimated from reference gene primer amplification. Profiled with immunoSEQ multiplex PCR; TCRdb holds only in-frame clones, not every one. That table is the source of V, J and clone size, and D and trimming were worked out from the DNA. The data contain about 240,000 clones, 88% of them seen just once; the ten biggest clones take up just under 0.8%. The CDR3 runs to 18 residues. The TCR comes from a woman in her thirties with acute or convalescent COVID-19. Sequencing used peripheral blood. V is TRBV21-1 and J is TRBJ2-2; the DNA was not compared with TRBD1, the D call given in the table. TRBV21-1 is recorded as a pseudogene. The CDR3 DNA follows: TGTGCCAGCAGGCCCGACAGGGCAGGTGCAGCGAACACCGGGGAGCTGTTTTTT. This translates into CASRPDRAGAANTGELFF.